This TCR beta chain is from a study of CD8 T cells in Susac syndrome. The CDR3 runs 13 residues. V gave up 4 bases and J gave up 4 bases, with 11 bases separating them. CDR1 is DFQATT and CDR2 is SNEGSKA in the germline V gene (reference sequence). An amount of RNA that ranged from roughly 0.5 to 1 ug was reverse transcribed with random hexamers. TCRdb independently ran MiXCR on the immunoSEQ multiplex PCR reads; one entry per CDR3 protein. The table lists roughly 250,000 distinct CDR3 sequences, 95% to 97% of them singletons. In this sample, this clonotype turned up once. The chain uses TRBV20-1 and TRBJ1-5, with D perhaps TRBD1 (6 bases). The receptor was derived from a human donor with Susac syndrome. The sequencing input was CD4+ T cells from PBMCs. The CDR3 region has the DNA TGCAGTGCTATAGTCCAGGGGAATCAGCCCCAGCATTTT. This codes for CSAIVQGNQPQHF.